This is a list of T cell receptor beta chains from one sample in a study of blood T cell repertoires in COVID-19. This table comes from immunoSEQ multiplex PCR, and its TCRdb copy is limited to in-frame clones, with some not included. The sample has about 140,000 clones, about 87% seen once; the top ten hold around 10%. Sequencing was done on a sample of PBMCs or T cells enriched from blood (not recorded which). The receptors were gathered from a man in his fifties or sixties who had recovered from COVID-19. Each CDR3 is given without its conserved first and last residue.

TRBV5-4 ASSGGTGSSSYEQY
TRBV7-9 ASSLTGSGNTIY
TRBV11-2 ASSSSTIGVNTEAF
TRBV20-1 SATGRHEQF
TRBV7-9 ATLYRGTEAF
TRBV5-1 ASSFGSGGLNTEAF
TRBV5-1 ASSFGGDYEQY
TRBV7-9 ASSLVVGTEETQY
TRBV2 ASRRDRGENSPLH
TRBV11-2 ASSLLAGGNNEQF
TRBV28 ARGSRGGAKNIQY
TRBV2 ASWGGGGQPQH
TRBV29-1 SAQASGMGAGELF
TRBV23-1 ASRVPGQGRAGELF
TRBV30 AWSVDRDQPQH
TRBV5-6 ASSLGAGAGSSPLH
TRBV3-1/TRBV3-2 ASSQGVPGQGETQY
TRBV9 ASRADRGGYGYT
TRBV6-5 ASSYSRGGSGNTIY
TRBV7-9 ASSPRDRVNTEAF
TRBV27 ASSYRGRPDTQY
TRBV10-1 ASSETGVEQY
TRBV5-1 ASSDRVGGYT
TRBV7-8 ASSLLAGGPQETQY
TRBV18 ASSGGAYEQY
TRBV7-8 ASSPGQGTDTQY
TRBV5-5 ASSATLAGGYTSSYNEQF
TRBV25-1 ASSEDFRGYT
TRBV5-8 ASSSDRFGDTGELF
TRBV28 ASSPPRGPSSGANVLT
TRBV4-1 ASSQGAFSRGKFGTEAF
TRBV5-1 ASRRDIELF
TRBV5-1 ASSPGTGVYH
TRBV6-1 ASSEGGGSRKVF
TRBV7-8 ASSLVQVYRAGTYNEQF
TRBV2 ASTRYRGSYQETQY
TRBV6-5 ASSLGGLTYEQY
TRBV6-1 ASSEALQGTYGYT
TRBV30 AWSVVAGNTIY
TRBV6-4 ASSRLAGVRDTQY
TRBV5-4 ASSPSGGWYEQY
TRBV19 ASSIFSQNQPQH